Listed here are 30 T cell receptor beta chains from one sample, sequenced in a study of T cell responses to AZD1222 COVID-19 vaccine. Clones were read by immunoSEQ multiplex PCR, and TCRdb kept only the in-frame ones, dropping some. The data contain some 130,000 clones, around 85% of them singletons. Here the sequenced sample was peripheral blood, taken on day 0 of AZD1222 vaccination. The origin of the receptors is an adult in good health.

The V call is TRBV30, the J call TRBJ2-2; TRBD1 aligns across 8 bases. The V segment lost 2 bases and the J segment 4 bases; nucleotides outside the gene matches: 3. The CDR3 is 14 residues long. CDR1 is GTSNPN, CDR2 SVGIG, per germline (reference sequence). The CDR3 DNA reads TGTGCCTGGAGTCGCGGACAGGGCACCGGGGAGCTGTTTTTT. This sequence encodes CAWSRGQGTGELFF.

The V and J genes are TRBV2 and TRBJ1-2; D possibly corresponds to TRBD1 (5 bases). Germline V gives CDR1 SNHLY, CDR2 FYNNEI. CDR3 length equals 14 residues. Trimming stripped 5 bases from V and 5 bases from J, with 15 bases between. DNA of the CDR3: TGTGCCAGCAGTAGGGGCAGGGACCTATATGGCTACACCTTC. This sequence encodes CASSRGRDLYGYTF.

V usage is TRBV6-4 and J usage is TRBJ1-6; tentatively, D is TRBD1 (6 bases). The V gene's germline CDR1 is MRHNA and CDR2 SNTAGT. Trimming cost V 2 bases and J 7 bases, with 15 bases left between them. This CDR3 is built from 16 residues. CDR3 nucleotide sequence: TGTGCCAGCAGTGACGGGAACAGGGCGGGCAATTCACCCCTCCACTTT. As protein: CASSDGNRAGNSPLHF.

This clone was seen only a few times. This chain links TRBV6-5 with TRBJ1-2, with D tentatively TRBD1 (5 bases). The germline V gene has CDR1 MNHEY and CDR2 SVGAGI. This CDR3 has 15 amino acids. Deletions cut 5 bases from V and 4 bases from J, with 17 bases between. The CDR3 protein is CASSRGQGASYGYTF. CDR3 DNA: TGTGCCAGCAGTCGCGGACAAGGGGCGAGCTATGGCTACACCTTC.

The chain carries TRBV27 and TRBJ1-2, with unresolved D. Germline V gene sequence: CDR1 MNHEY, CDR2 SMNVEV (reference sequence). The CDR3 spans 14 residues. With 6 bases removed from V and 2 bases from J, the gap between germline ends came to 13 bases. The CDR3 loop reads CASRRYEGNYGYTF. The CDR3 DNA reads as TGTGCCAGCAGGAGATACGAAGGGAACTATGGCTACACCTTC.

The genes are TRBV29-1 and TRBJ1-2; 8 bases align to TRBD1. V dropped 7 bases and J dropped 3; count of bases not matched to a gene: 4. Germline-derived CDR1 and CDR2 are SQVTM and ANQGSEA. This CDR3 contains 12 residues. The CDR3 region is CSDQQGDYGYTF. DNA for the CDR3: TGCAGCGACCAACAGGGGGACTATGGCTACACCTTC. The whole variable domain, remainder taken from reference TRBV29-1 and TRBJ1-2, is SAVISQKPSRDICQRGTSLTIQCQVDSQVTMMFWYRQQPGQSLTLIATANQGSEATYESGFVIDKFPISRPNLTFSTLTVSNMSPEDSSIYLCSDQQGDYGYTFGSGTRLTVV.

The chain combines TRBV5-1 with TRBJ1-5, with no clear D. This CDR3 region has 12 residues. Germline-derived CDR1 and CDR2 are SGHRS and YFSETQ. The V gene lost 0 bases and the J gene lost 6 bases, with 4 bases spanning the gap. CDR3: CASSLAGQPQHF. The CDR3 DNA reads TGCGCCAGCAGCTTGGCCGGTCAGCCCCAGCATTTT.

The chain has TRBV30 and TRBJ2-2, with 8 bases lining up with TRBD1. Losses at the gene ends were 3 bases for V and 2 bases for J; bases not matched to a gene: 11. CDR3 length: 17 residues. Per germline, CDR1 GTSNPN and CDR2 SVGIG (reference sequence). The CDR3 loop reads CAWRSFRDRSNTGELFF. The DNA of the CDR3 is TGTGCCTGGAGATCTTTCCGGGACAGGAGCAACACCGGGGAGCTGTTTTTT. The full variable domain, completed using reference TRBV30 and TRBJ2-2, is SQTIHQWPATLVQPVGSPLSLECTVEGTSNPNLYWYRQAAGRGLQLLFYSVGIGQISSEVPQNLSASRPQDRQFILSSKKLLLSDSGFYLCAWRSFRDRSNTGELFFGEGSRLTVL.

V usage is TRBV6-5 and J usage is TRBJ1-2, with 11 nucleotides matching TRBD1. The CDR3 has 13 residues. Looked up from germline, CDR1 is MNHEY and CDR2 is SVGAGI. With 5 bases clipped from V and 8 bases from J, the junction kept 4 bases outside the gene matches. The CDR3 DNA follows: TGTGCCAGCAGTAGGGACAGGGGGGGCGGCTACACCTTC. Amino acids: CASSRDRGGGYTF.

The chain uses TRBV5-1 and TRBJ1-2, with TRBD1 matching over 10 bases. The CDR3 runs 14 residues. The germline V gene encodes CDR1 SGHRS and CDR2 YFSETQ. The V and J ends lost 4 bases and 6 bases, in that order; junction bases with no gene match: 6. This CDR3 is CASSPGQGLDGYTF. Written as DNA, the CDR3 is TGCGCCAGCAGCCCGGGACAGGGGTTGGATGGCTACACCTTC.

CDR3 region: CASSQVNRGRGGTEAFF. The CDR3 bases are TGCGCCAGCAGCCAAGTCAACAGGGGGCGCGGGGGCACTGAAGCTTTCTTT. The V gene is TRBV4-1, the J gene TRBJ1-1, with 9 nucleotides matching TRBD1. The CDR3 spans 17 residues. Looked up from germline, CDR1 is MGHRA and CDR2 is YSYEKL. Trimming at V came to 1 base and at J to 4 bases, leaving 10 bases not matched to a gene.

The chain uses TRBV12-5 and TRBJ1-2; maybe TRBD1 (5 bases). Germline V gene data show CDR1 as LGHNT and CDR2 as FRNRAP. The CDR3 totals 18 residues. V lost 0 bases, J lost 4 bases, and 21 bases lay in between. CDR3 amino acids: CASGLVRTGQEGSYGYTF. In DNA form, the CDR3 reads TGTGCTAGTGGTTTGGTAAGAACGGGGCAGGAGGGGAGCTATGGCTACACCTTC. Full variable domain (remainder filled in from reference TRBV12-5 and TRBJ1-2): DARVTQTPRHKVTEMGQEVTMRCQPILGHNTVFWYRQTMMQGLELLAYFRNRAPLDDSGMPKDRFSAEMPDATLATLKIQPSEPRDSAVYFCASGLVRTGQEGSYGYTFGSGTRLTVV.

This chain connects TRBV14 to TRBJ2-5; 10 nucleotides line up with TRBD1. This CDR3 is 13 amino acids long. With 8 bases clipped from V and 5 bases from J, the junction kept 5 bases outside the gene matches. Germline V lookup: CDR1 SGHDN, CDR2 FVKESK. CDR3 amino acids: CASRDRGSETQYF. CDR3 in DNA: TGTGCCAGCCGGGACAGGGGTTCCGAGACCCAGTACTTC.

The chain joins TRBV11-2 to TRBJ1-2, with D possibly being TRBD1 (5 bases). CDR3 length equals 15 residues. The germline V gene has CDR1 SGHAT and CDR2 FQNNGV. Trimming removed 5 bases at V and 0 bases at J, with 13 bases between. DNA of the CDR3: TGTGCCAGCAGCCGGGCGTCGACAGCTAACTATGGCTACACCTTC. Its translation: CASSRASTANYGYTF. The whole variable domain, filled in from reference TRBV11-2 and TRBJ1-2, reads EAGVAQSPRYKIIEKRQSVAFWCNPISGHATLYWYQQILGQGPKLLIQFQNNGVVDDSQLPKDRFSAERLKGVDSTLKIQPAKLEDSAVYLCASSRASTANYGYTFGSGTRLTVV.

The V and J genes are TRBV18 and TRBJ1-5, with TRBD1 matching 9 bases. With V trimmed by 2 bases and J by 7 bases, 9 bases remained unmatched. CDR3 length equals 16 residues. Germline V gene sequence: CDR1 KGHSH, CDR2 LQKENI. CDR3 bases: TGTGCCAGCTCACCAGGGCCGGGACAGGGCGACCAGCCCCAGCATTTT. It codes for CASSPGPGQGDQPQHF.

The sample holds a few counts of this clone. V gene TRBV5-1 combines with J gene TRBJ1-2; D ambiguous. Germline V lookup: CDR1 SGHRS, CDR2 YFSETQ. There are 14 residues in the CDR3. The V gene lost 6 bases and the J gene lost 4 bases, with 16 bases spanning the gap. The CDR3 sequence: CASTLEGGLYGYTF. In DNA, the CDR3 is TGCGCCAGCACCCTGGAGGGCGGACTCTATGGCTACACCTTC.

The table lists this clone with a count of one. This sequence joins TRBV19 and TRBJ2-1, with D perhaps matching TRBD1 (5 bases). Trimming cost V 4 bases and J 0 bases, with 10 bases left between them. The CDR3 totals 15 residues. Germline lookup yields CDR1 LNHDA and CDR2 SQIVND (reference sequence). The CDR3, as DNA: TGTGCCAGTAGTAAACAGGAGAGCTCCTACAATGAGCAGTTCTTC. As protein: CASSKQESSYNEQFF.

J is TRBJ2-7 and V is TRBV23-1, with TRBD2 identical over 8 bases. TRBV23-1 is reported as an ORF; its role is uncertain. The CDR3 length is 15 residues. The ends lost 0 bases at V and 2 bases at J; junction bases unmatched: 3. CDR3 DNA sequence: TGCGCCAGCAGTCAATCTAAGCGGGGGACCTACGAGCAGTACTTC. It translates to CASSQSKRGTYEQYF.

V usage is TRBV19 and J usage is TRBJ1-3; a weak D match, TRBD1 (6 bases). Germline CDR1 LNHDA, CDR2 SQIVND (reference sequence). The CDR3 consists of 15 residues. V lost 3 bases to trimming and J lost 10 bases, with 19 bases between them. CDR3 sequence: CASSIQSTGRGTIYF. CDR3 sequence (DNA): TGTGCCAGTAGTATCCAATCGACAGGTCGAGGGACCATATATTTT.

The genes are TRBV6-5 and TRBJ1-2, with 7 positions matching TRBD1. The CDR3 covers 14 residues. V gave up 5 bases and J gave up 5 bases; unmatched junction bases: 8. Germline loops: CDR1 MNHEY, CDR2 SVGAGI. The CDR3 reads CASSHRDSHYGYTF. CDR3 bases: TGTGCCAGCAGTCACCGGGACAGCCATTATGGCTACACCTTC.

As DNA, the CDR3 is TGTGCCAGCACCGACGGGGGCACCGGAAACACCATATATTTT. It yields the protein CASTDGGTGNTIYF. The chain combines TRBV6-5 with TRBJ1-3; D might be TRBD1 (6 bases). Germline V gives CDR1 MNHEY, CDR2 SVGAGI. The CDR3 is 14 amino acids. Between the trimmed V and J ends, which lost 7 bases and 4 bases, there was a span of 14 bases.

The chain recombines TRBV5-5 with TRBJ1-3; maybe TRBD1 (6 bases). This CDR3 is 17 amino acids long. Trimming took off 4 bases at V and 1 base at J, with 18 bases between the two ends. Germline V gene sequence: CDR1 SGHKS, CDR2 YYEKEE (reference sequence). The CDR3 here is CASSPRAPQGSGNTIYF. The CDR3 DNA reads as TGTGCCAGCAGCCCCCGGGCTCCGCAGGGGTCTGGAAACACCATATATTTT.

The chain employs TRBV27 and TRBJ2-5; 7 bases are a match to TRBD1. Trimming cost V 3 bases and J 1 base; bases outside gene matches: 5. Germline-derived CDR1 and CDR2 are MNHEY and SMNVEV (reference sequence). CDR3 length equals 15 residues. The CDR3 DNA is TGTGCCAGCAGTTTGGAGTGGACAGGCCAAGAGACCCAGTACTTC. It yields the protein CASSLEWTGQETQYF.

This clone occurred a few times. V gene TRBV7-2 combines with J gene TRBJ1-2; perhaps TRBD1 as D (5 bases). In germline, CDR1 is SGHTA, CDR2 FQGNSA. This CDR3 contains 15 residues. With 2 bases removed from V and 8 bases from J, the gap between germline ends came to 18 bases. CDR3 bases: TGTGCCAGCAGCTTATGGGAGGGCAGGGACGACGGCTACACCTTC. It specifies CASSLWEGRDDGYTF. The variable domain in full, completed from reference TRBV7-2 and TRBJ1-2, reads GAGVSQSPSNKVTEKGKDVELRCDPISGHTALYWYRQSLGQGLEFLIYFQGNSAPDKSGLPSDRFSAERTGGSVSTLTIQRTQQEDSAVYLCASSLWEGRDDGYTFGSGTRLTVV.

The CDR3 DNA reads TGCAGCGTTGAAACCCTGAGGGGCTACACCTTC. The encoded protein is CSVETLRGYTF. The V and J genes are TRBV29-1 and TRBJ1-2; no firm D call. Trimming cost V 2 bases and J 8 bases, with 9 bases left between them. Germline assignment: CDR1 SQVTM and CDR2 ANQGSEA. The CDR3 runs 11 residues.

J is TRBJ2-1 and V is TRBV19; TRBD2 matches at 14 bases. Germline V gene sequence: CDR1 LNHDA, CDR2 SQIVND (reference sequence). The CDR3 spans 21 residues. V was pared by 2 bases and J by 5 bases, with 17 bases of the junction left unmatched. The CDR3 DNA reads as TGTGCCAGTAGTATATGGCGGGACAGGGAGACTAGCGGGAGGGTCCACAATGAGCAGTTCTTC. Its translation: CASSIWRDRETSGRVHNEQFF.

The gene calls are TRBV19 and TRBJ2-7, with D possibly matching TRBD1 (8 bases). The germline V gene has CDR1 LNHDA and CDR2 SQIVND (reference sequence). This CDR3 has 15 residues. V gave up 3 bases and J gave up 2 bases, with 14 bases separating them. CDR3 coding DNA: TGTGCCAGTAGTATCAACAGGGGGGGTCCCTACGAGCAGTACTTC. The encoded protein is CASSINRGGPYEQYF.

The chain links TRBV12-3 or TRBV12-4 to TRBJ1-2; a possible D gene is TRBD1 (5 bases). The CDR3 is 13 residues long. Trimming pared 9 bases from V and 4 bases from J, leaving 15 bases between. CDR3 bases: TGTGCCAGTGCACTGGGCAGGGCCTATGGCTACACCTTC. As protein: CASALGRAYGYTF.

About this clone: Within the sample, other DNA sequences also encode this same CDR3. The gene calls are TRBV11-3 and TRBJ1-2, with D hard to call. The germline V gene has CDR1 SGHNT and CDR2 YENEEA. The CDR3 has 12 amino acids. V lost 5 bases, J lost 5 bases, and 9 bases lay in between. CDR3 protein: CASSPDGYGYTF. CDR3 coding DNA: TGTGCCAGCAGCCCGGACGGGTATGGCTACACCTTC.

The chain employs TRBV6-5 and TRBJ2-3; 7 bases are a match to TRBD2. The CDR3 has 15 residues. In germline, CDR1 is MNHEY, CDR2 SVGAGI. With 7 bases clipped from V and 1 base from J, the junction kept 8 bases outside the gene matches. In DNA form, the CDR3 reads TGTGCCAGCAACAACCCTGGGGGGGGCACAGATACGCAGTATTTT. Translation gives CASNNPGGGTDTQYF.